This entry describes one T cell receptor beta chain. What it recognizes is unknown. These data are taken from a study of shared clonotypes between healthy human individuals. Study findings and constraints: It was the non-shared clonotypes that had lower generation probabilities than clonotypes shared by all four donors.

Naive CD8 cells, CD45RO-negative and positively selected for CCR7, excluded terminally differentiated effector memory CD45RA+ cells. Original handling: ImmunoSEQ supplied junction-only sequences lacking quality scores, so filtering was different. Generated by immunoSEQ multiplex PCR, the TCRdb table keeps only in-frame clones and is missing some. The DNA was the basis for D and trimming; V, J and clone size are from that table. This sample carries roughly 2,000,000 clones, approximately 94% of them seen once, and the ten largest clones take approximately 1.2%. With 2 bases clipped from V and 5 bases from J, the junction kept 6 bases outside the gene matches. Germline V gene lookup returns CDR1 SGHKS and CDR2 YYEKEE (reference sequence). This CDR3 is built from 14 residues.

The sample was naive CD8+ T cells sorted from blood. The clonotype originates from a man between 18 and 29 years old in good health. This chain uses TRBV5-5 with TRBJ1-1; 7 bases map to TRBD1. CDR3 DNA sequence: TGTGCCAGCAGCTTTTGGCAGGGGGAGACTGAAGCTTTCTTT. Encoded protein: CASSFWQGETEAFF.